This entry is about one T cell receptor (beta chain). The data are from a study of OX40 agonist ivuxolimab in advanced cancers. Study-level information: Patient treatment consisted of intravenous ivuxolimab administration every 2 weeks at 0.01 to 10 mg/kg.

Profiled with immunoSEQ multiplex PCR; TCRdb holds only in-frame clones, not every one. Of tens of thousands of clones in the sample, 70% to 90% are singletons; the top ten hold 6.5%. CDR1 is SEHNR, CDR2 FQNEAQ, per germline (reference sequence). The CDR3 consists of 16 residues. The V and J ends lost 1 base and 2 bases, in that order; junction bases with no gene match: 3. The receptor was isolated from an adult with an advanced solid tumor such as melanoma, head and neck, liver or kidney cancer. Material: CD4+ or CD8+ T cells sorted from blood, obtained in a trial of the OX40 agonist ivuxolimab. The J gene is TRBJ2-1, the V gene TRBV7-9; 9 bases fit TRBD2. The CDR3 reads CASSLGAGGPYNEQFF. In DNA, the CDR3 is TGTGCCAGCAGCTTAGGAGCGGGAGGCCCCTACAATGAGCAGTTCTTC.